This T cell receptor (beta chain) was recorded in a study of radiation and T cells in renal cell carcinoma (dated by TCRdb to about 2020). Some background on the complete study: The samples were drawn from a clinical trial, where primary renal cell carcinomas were treated with 15 Gy of stereotactic body radiation therapy and then removed by nephrectomy 4 weeks afterward. In total, 50 to 60 samples underwent TCR beta sequencing: about 25 tumors plus 27 peripheral blood samples. Across all 50 or so samples, 4,000,000 or so unique CDR3 nucleotide sequences, encoding 2,658,974 unique CDR3 amino acid sequences, were identified.

Details on this clone: Its antigen has not been determined. Base-call qualities are not available, and no considerably larger clone is one nucleotide away.

The label giving this sample's time point can be read as: baseline pretreatment blood. In light of the paper, this sample's treatment or condition label describes: 15 Gy SBRT to primary tumor, nephrectomy 4 weeks later. Serial peripheral blood from radiation-treated patients was sampled at baseline, 2 weeks and 4 weeks after SBRT to track tumor-enriched clonotypes. Renal cell carcinoma with clear cell pathology was present in all patients. The QIAamp DNA Blood Mini Kit (Qiagen) was used to prepare genomic DNA for TCR sequencing. The analyses included only samples that passed all quality control checks. TCR beta libraries were generated from genomic DNA with the immunoSEQ kit, following the manufacturer's recommendations. To prepare libraries, a first multiplex PCR with proprietary primers was run, followed by a second PCR that added unique barcodes, and a bead cleanup was done after each round. Each sample batch included a kit-provided positive control reaction and a negative control reaction. The final libraries were assessed on an Agilent 4200 TapeStation D1000 ScreenTape, pooled by volume, and quantified by qPCR. Sequencing was performed on an Illumina NextSeq500 using a MidOutput 150-cycle cartridge, with 156 Read1 cycles, 15 Index1 cycles, and the kit custom primers. The pooled library was loaded at approximately 1 pM with an approximately 22% PhiX control spike-in. Regarding the original processing steps: Vendor-processed data were analyzed in R, and a clonotype was defined as all T cells sharing the same CDR3 nucleotide sequence. For clone abundance analyses, frequencies were normalized to the 10,000 most abundant clones per sample. Public T cell clones, averaging fewer than five per sample, were removed before analysis. Tumor-enriched clonotypes and baseline blood-enriched clonotypes were defined as those with an abundance difference of at least 32-fold between compartments. A beta-binomial differential abundance model was used to identify clonotypes that were expanded or contracted between blood time points. Similarity between tumor and blood repertoires was quantified using the Baroni-Urbani and Buser coefficient, and groups were compared with two-tailed Wilcoxon tests in R. TCRdb took over this immuneACCESS table, retaining in-frame rearrangements with V and J assigned. Such tables are incomplete; in checked studies, under half of the missing clones stem from an unresolved V gene, and the remainder is unexplained. V, J and clone size were drawn from that table, and D and trimming were deduced from the DNA. Recorded for this sample are some 100,000 clones; 82% of them occurred a single time. The ten largest account for around 5.8% of the sample.

Spanning cysteine to phenylalanine, the CDR3 consists of 15 amino acids. Solely the CDR3 DNA is kept, with 45 bases framed from the first base. V has 6 bases trimmed and J has 5 bases trimmed; junction bases matching no gene number 12. CDR1 and CDR2 are read off the germline V gene as MDHEN and SYDVKM. The study at large found these results: An increase in top tumor clonotypes in blood was observed from baseline to 2 weeks post-radiation, followed by contraction by 4 weeks, which was taken to suggest transient expansion of tumor-resident clones. With a single-armed trial design, the study had no way to address how radiation dose or scheduling affects the TCR repertoire. Changes in the blood repertoire were not tracked past 4 weeks after treatment. Because pretreatment tumor biopsies were not available, the study could not determine whether clonotypes were already present within the tumor at baseline.

This receptor was identified in a man aged 55 to 70 with renal cell carcinoma. The chain couples TRBV28 to TRBJ1-1, and TRBD1 matches 7 of the central bases. Here the sequenced sample was blood, taken from a patient whose treatment included radiotherapy and nephrectomy. The sequenced DNA is TGTGCCAGCAGGCGGACAGGTTGGTCCGGTACTGAAGCTTTCTTT. Its protein reads: CASRRTGWSGTEAFF. Beyond the CDR3, the reference TRBV28 and TRBJ1-1 genes provide the residues; the full variable domain reads: DVKVTQSSRYLVKRTGEKVFLECVQDMDHENMFWYRQDPGLGLRLIYFSYDVKMKEKGDIPEGYSVSREKKERFSLILESASTNQTSMYLCASRRTGWSGTEAFFGQGTRLTVV.